This T cell receptor (beta chain) was recorded in a study of cytomegalovirus exposure and HLA in healthy donors. Findings of the study overall: Donors were assumed by presence/absence analyses to have roughly uniform sequencing depth.

The germline CDR1 and CDR2 sequences are LNHDA and SQIVND (reference sequence). The CDR3 totals 14 residues. The V and J ends lost 2 bases and 5 bases respectively, with 10 bases between them. This clone occurred once. Its antigen is undetermined. PCR involved 60 Vbeta and 13 Jbeta primers. Here immunoSEQ multiplex PCR was the method, and the copy in TCRdb shows in-frame clones only, minus some. This sample has approximately 150,000 clones, with roughly 81% found just once. The sequencing input was PBMCs. The TCR originated in a woman between 45 and 65 years old in good health and CMV-seronegative. This chain uses TRBV19 with TRBJ2-1; perhaps TRBD2 as D (5 bases). The DNA for the CDR3 is TGTGCCAGTAGTATACAGGACTTTAACAATGAGCAGTTCTTC. Its protein is CASSIQDFNNEQFF.